This entry concerns a single TCR beta chain. The antigen remains unidentified. This sample is part of a study of breast tumors, draining lymph nodes, adjacent tissues. General observations from the study: Findings are consistent with lymph node origin and intratumoral expansion of most tumor T cells. Tumors had less TCR diversity than lymph nodes, more than nontumor tissue. Data only fit, rather than demonstrated, lymph node origin of most tumor T cells. Luminal-like breast cancer showed significantly higher tumor–nontumor repertoire similarity than basal-like.

Germline assignment: CDR1 KGHDR and CDR2 SFDVKD. The CDR3 has 16 amino acids. V was cut by 5 bases and J by 1 base, with 13 bases left in between. TCRdb ran MiXCR on the multiplex PCR reads and lists one entry per CDR3 protein. The sample yields about 220,000 distinct CDR3 sequences, less than 40% seen once. The lymph nodes were axillary draining lymph nodes from breast cancer patients. V usage is TRBV24-1 and J usage is TRBJ2-2; either TRBD1 or TRBD2 may fit D (5 bases each). The clonotype originates from a female donor with breast cancer. Some clones in this sample may be carry-over from other donors' samples. The sequencing sample was made of axillary lymph node tissue. CDR3 in amino acids: CATSAWGTRNTGELFF. In nucleotides, the CDR3 is TGTGCCACCAGTGCCTGGGGGACCCGGAACACCGGGGAGCTGTTTTTT.